Here is one T cell receptor (beta chain) with its context. This CDR3 is built from 15 residues. V dropped 3 bases and J dropped 5 bases, with 11 bases sitting between them. Germline V gene data show CDR1 as MNHNS and CDR2 as SASEGT. In the original workflow: Reference gene primer amplification yielded estimated nucleated cell counts. TCRdb's copy holds only in-frame clones and misses some; the assay was immunoSEQ multiplex PCR. That table gives V, J and clone size, and the DNA gave D and trimming. The sample holds roughly 250,000 clones; about 86% are singletons and the top ten take about 12%. The entry originates in a study of blood T cell repertoires in COVID-19. In the study overall: Collection of acute and convalescent COVID-19 samples took place in the United States, Italy and Spain.

Seattle-derived patients entered the study during active infection and were followed longitudinally. The chain employs TRBV6-1 and TRBJ1-6, with D unresolved. The sequence was collected from a woman younger than 45 with COVID-19, enrolled during active disease. Specimen: peripheral blood. CDR3 bases: TGTGCCAGCAGTGATGCCCATCAGAATAATTCACCCCTCCACTTT. Protein: CASSDAHQNNSPLHF.